This is a list of T cell receptor beta chains from one sample in a study of blood T cell repertoires in COVID-19. The data were produced by immunoSEQ multiplex PCR, yet TCRdb's version contains in-frame clones alone and is incomplete. The table lists approximately 97,000 clones, roughly 85% of them singletons. The sequencing sample was made of peripheral blood. These TCRs come from a man older than 75 with acute or convalescent COVID-19. Each CDR3 is given with its conserved first and last residue. Fields, in order: clone size, J gene, V gene, CDR3 length, D gene, CDR3 protein, CDR3 DNA. A D gene is named only where the DNA matches it firmly. The size of a clone is reported for some rows only, either as once, few or many, or as a class for expanded clones.

>-|TRBJ1-5|TRBV19|15|-
CASSMSKQGNQPQHF
TGTGCCAGTAGTATGAGCAAACAGGGCAATCAGCCCCAGCATTTT
>-|TRBJ2-3|TRBV3-1/TRBV3-2|17|TRBD1
CASSQAGQGVSTDTQYF
TGTGCCAGCAGCCAAGCTGGACAGGGTGTTAGCACAGATACGCAGTATTTT
>-|TRBJ1-1|TRBV6-2/TRBV6-3|12|TRBD1
CASSRTGGQAFF
TGTGCCAGCAGCCGGACAGGGGGCCAGGCTTTCTTT
>once|TRBJ2-3|TRBV7-8|16|TRBD2
CASSLGLAGVQDTQYF
TGTGCCAGCAGCTTAGGACTAGCGGGAGTGCAAGATACGCAGTATTTT
>-|TRBJ2-5|TRBV25-1|17|TRBD2
CASSESTGTTIGETQYF
TGTGCCAGCAGTGAATCCACCGGGACTACCATAGGAGAGACCCAGTACTTC
>-|TRBJ1-5|TRBV21-1|14|-
CASDSFGFWQPQHF
TGTGCCAGCGACTCGTTCGGGTTCTGGCAGCCCCAGCATTTT
>-|TRBJ2-3|TRBV7-9|17|TRBD2
CASSLSSGGRSTDTQYF
TGTGCCAGCAGCTTAAGTTCCGGGGGGAGGTCTACCGATACGCAGTATTTT
>-|TRBJ2-3|TRBV19|17|TRBD1
CASSRTSQGAGTDTQYF
TGTGCCAGTAGTAGAACCTCACAGGGGGCGGGCACAGATACGCAGTATTTT
>-|TRBJ2-3|TRBV5-1|14|-
CASSLVADTDTQYF
TGCGCCAGCAGCTTGGTAGCGGACACAGATACGCAGTATTTT
>-|TRBJ1-2|TRBV9|16|TRBD1
CASSVERDRAVDGYTF
TGTGCCAGCAGCGTAGAACGGGACAGGGCGGTAGATGGCTACACCTTC
>-|TRBJ2-2|TRBV5-5|15|TRBD2
CASSFSSGVTGELFF
TGTGCCAGCAGCTTTTCTAGCGGGGTCACCGGGGAGCTGTTTTTT
>-|TRBJ1-5|TRBV6-5|12|-
CASRQSNQPQHF
TGTGCCAGCCGTCAGTCCAATCAGCCCCAGCATTTT
>-|TRBJ2-7|TRBV11-3|14|-
CASSPNPVSYEQYF
TGTGCCAGCAGCCCTAACCCGGTCTCCTACGAGCAGTACTTC
>-|TRBJ2-3|TRBV28|16|TRBD2
CASSFLGRENTDTQYF
TGTGCCAGCAGTTTTTTAGGGCGGGAGAACACAGATACGCAGTATTTT
>-|TRBJ1-3|TRBV3-1/TRBV3-2|15|-
CASSSNQGGGNTIYF
TGTGCCAGCAGCTCAAACCAGGGAGGCGGAAACACCATATATTTT
>-|TRBJ1-1|TRBV5-1|13|-
CASSLQGSTEAFF
TGCGCCAGCAGCCTCCAGGGGTCTACTGAAGCTTTCTTT
>once|TRBJ2-7|TRBV2|15|-
CASRPYLYLPYEQYF
TGTGCCAGCAGACCTTATCTATACCTCCCGTACGAGCAGTACTTC
>-|TRBJ2-3|TRBV11-2|15|-
CASSLGDTRTDTQYF
TGTGCCAGCAGCTTAGGAGACACCCGCACAGATACGCAGTATTTT
>-|TRBJ1-2|TRBV28|12|TRBD1
CARGQGSSGYTF
TGTGCCAGAGGACAGGGGAGTTCTGGCTACACCTTC
>-|TRBJ1-1|TRBV29-1|14|-
CSGGQATLNTEAFF
TGCAGCGGGGGGCAGGCGACCCTGAACACTGAAGCTTTCTTT
>-|TRBJ2-2|TRBV9|16|TRBD1
CASSVAETGGTGELFF
TGTGCCAGCAGCGTAGCTGAGACAGGGGGCACCGGGGAGCTGTTTTTT
>once|TRBJ2-5|TRBV5-1|15|-
CASSLNRGTQETQYF
TGCGCCAGCAGCTTGAACCGCGGTACCCAAGAGACCCAGTACTTC
>-|TRBJ2-7|TRBV14|18|TRBD2
CASSPRGELAGGRHEQYF
TGTGCCAGCAGCCCGCGCGGGGAACTAGCGGGAGGTCGACACGAGCAGTACTTC
>-|TRBJ1-1|TRBV11-2|15|-
CASSLGTGVNTEAFF
TGTGCCAGCAGCTTAGGGACGGGGGTGAACACTGAAGCTTTCTTT
>once|TRBJ1-5|TRBV7-8|15|-
CASSPRGYSNQPQHF
TGTGCCAGCAGCCCCCGCGGGTATAGCAATCAGCCCCAGCATTTT
>-|TRBJ2-1|TRBV11-3|14|-
CASSPQRGTNEQFF
TGTGCCAGCAGCCCTCAGAGGGGGACGAATGAGCAGTTCTTC
>-|TRBJ2-7|TRBV2|13|TRBD1
CASSHGTEDEQYF
TGTGCCAGCAGTCATGGGACAGAAGACGAGCAGTACTTC